This T cell receptor (beta chain) stems from a study of blood T cell repertoires in COVID-19. Study details: Spain, Italy and the United States supplied samples that represented acute and convalescent COVID-19.

This CDR3 region has 14 residues. In germline, CDR1 is SNHLY, CDR2 FYNNEI. J was trimmed by 9 bases and V by 5 bases; bases with no gene match: 10. Cohorts were based on clinical histories the participants reported. Within 2 weeks before study entry, exposed participants met a COVID-19 case. Authors' methods: It was from reference gene primer amplification that nucleated cell counts were estimated. Some clones are missing from TCRdb's copy, which holds only in-frame ones; the method was immunoSEQ multiplex PCR. The V and J calls and clone size were taken over from that table, and D and trimming were inferred from the DNA. Here the sample spans roughly 400,000 clones, 80% to 95% being singletons.

The chain has TRBV2 and TRBJ1-5, with 7 bases lining up with TRBD1. The sequencing input was PBMCs or T cells enriched from blood (not recorded which). The sequence was collected from a woman aged 40 to 50 who had been exposed to COVID-19. The CDR3 coding sequence is TGTGCCAGCAGTTTACAGGGGCCTGCTCGGCCCCAGCATTTT. Amino acid sequence: CASSLQGPARPQHF. Drawing the rest from reference TRBV2 and TRBJ1-5, the complete variable domain is EPEVTQTPSHQVTQMGQEVILRCVPISNHLYFYWYRQILGQKVEFLVSFYNNEISEKSEIFDDQFSVERPDGSNFTLKIRSTKLEDSAMYFCASSLQGPARPQHFGDGTRLSIL.